Each of the 14 T cell receptor beta chains below was sequenced from the same sample in a study of blood T cell repertoires in COVID-19. The repertoire was sequenced with immunoSEQ multiplex PCR; TCRdb's copy has only in-frame clones and lacks some. Of more than 200,000 clones listed, 80% to 85% are singletons. Sequenced input: peripheral blood. These receptors were collected from a man in his sixties with acute or convalescent COVID-19.

The rearrangement uses TRBV10-1 and TRBJ2-2; tentative D call: TRBD2 (5 bases). This CDR3 has 15 residues. V gave up 2 bases and J gave up 4 bases, with 11 bases separating them. Germline CDR1 and CDR2: WNHNN and SYGVQD (reference sequence). Here the CDR3 reads CASSERRPSTGELFF. The DNA for the CDR3 is TGCGCCAGCAGTGAGAGGAGGCCATCCACCGGGGAGCTGTTTTTT.

The V gene is TRBV25-1, the J gene TRBJ2-2, with 13 positions matching TRBD2. Trimming removed 1 base from V and 5 bases from J; junction bases left unmatched: 1. CDR1 MGHDK and CDR2 SYGVNS come from the germline V gene. This CDR3 comprises 16 residues. CDR3 sequence (DNA): TGTGCCAGCAGTGAATGGACTAGCGGGGGAACCGGGGAGCTGTTTTTT. It encodes CASSEWTSGGTGELFF.

The V and J genes are TRBV11-2 and TRBJ1-5; D possibly corresponds to TRBD1 (6 bases). This CDR3 is 15 amino acids long. With 1 base removed from V and 4 bases from J, the gap between germline ends came to 11 bases. The germline gives CDR1 SGHAT, CDR2 FQNNGV. The CDR3 region is CASSLGGTGNQPQHF. The CDR3 DNA is TGTGCCAGCAGCTTAGGAGGAACAGGGAATCAGCCCCAGCATTTT.

The rearrangement links TRBV5-1 to TRBJ2-1; a weak D match, TRBD2 (6 bases). In germline, CDR1 is SGHRS, CDR2 YFSETQ. Trimming shortened V by 6 bases and J by 7 bases, and 8 bases separated the two germline ends. The CDR3 is made up of 11 amino acids. The CDR3 DNA reads TGCGCCAGCAAAGGAGGGAATGAGCAGTTCTTC. This encodes CASKGGNEQFF. The entire variable domain, with the rest obtained from reference TRBV5-1 and TRBJ2-1, is as follows: KAGVTQTPRYLIKTRGQQVTLSCSPISGHRSVSWYQQTPGQGLQFLFEYFSETQRNKGNFPGRFSGRQFSNSRSEMNVSTLELGDSALYLCASKGGNEQFFGPGTRLTVL.

The chain employs TRBV18 and TRBJ1-1; D uncertain. The V and J ends lost 3 bases and 1 base respectively, with 12 bases between them. Germline values: CDR1 KGHSH, CDR2 LQKENI. There are 15 residues in the CDR3. The CDR3 here is CASSPIPPGNTEAFF. The CDR3 region has the DNA TGTGCCAGCTCACCGATTCCCCCGGGGAACACTGAAGCTTTCTTT. The whole variable domain, remainder taken from reference TRBV18 and TRBJ1-1, is NAGVMQNPRHLVRRRGQEARLRCSPMKGHSHVYWYRQLPEEGLKFMVYLQKENIIDESGMPKERFSAEFPKEGPSILRIQQVVRGDSAAYFCASSPIPPGNTEAFFGQGTRLTVV.

The CDR3 reads CASSLWGGGVNGYTF. The CDR3 DNA sequence: TGTGCCAGCAGTTTATGGGGGGGCGGGGTTAATGGCTACACCTTC. The chain couples TRBV27 to TRBJ1-2; TRBD1 is a possible D gene (6 bases). V shed 1 base and J shed 6 bases, with 15 bases lying between them. The CDR3 has 15 residues. The germline V gene encodes CDR1 MNHEY and CDR2 SMNVEV (reference sequence).

The count of this clone is one. J is TRBJ2-1 and V is TRBV7-9; 10 nucleotides match TRBD1. V was clipped by 5 bases and J by 4 bases; unmatched bases: 8. Germline CDR1 SEHNR, CDR2 FQNEAQ (reference sequence). The CDR3 is made up of 16 amino acids. The DNA for the CDR3 is TGTGCCAGCAGCCTACACGGGACAGGGGTTTACAATGAGCAGTTCTTC. It is translated as CASSLHGTGVYNEQFF.

This clone was counted once. CDR3 sequence: CATNSGTGQETQYF. The CDR3 DNA reads as TGTGCCACCAATTCTGGGACAGGCCAAGAGACCCAGTACTTC. The J gene is TRBJ2-5, the V gene TRBV15, with TRBD1 identical over 8 bases. The germline V gene encodes CDR1 LNHNV and CDR2 YYDKDF (reference sequence). This CDR3 is built from 14 residues. With V trimmed by 7 bases and J by 1 base, 5 bases remained unmatched.

This chain connects TRBV10-2 to TRBJ1-4; 7 bases are a match to TRBD1. The CDR3 runs 14 residues. J lost 6 bases, V lost 6 bases, and 7 bases had no gene match. CDR1 WSHSY and CDR2 SAAADI come from the germline V gene. CDR3 nucleotides: TGCGCCAGCAGCCTCCTGGGGACAGATGAAAAACTGTTTTTT. Translating it yields CASSLLGTDEKLFF.

The CDR3 coding sequence is TGTGCCAGTGGGGTGGGGGGCTACGAGCAGTACTTC. Residues: CASGVGGYEQYF. This chain connects TRBV28 to TRBJ2-7, with D possibly being TRBD2 (6 bases). The V gene lost 9 bases and the J gene lost 3 bases, with 12 bases spanning the gap. Germline V gene lookup returns CDR1 MDHEN and CDR2 SYDVKM. The CDR3 is made up of 12 amino acids.

This chain connects TRBV6-2 or TRBV6-3 to TRBJ1-2; 7 nucleotides agree with TRBD1. The V and J ends lost 2 bases and 7 bases, in that order; junction bases with no gene match: 13. The CDR3 covers 16 residues. Per germline, CDR1 MNHEY and CDR2 SVGEGT. CDR3: CASSYTPFDRASGYTF. CDR3 coding DNA: TGTGCCAGCAGTTACACCCCCTTCGACAGGGCGAGTGGCTACACCTTC.

This chain links TRBV29-1 with TRBJ2-5; D is undetermined. Germline V lookup: CDR1 SQVTM, CDR2 ANQGSEA. The CDR3 is 10 amino acids. V lost 5 bases, J lost 7 bases, and 8 bases lay in between. In nucleotides, the CDR3 is TGCAGCGTTTTTTCCGGGACCCAGTACTTC. Amino acids: CSVFSGTQYF.

The rearrangement joins TRBV5-4 to TRBJ2-5, with TRBD2 matching 12 bases. Germline V gene sequence: CDR1 SGHNT, CDR2 YYREEE (reference sequence). Losses at the gene ends were 6 bases for V and 3 bases for J; bases not matched to a gene: 6. The CDR3 length is 15 residues. CDR3 sequence reads: CASTERLAGEETQYF. DNA for the CDR3: TGTGCCAGCACCGAGAGACTAGCGGGGGAAGAGACCCAGTACTTC.

The CDR3 DNA reads TGTGCCAGCAGTTTATACCGGGACAGTGAGGAACTGTTTTTT. It translates to CASSLYRDSEELFF. The V and J genes are TRBV27 and TRBJ1-4; 7 bases agree with TRBD1. The V gene end was trimmed by 1 base and the J gene end by 12 bases; junction bases not matched to a gene: 8. Germline V lookup: CDR1 MNHEY, CDR2 SMNVEV (reference sequence). The CDR3 extends over 14 amino acids.